One and the same sample provided the 25 T cell receptor beta chains below, sequenced in a study of blood T cell repertoires in COVID-19. Only in-frame clones appear in the TCRdb table, and some are missing; sequencing was by immunoSEQ multiplex PCR. The table includes roughly 68,000 clones, 88% detected once. The sample comprised PBMCs or T cells enriched from blood (not recorded which). Receptors were obtained from a woman between 40 and 55 years old who had recovered from COVID-19.

The chain carries TRBV29-1 and TRBJ1-1; 12 positions agree with TRBD1. Germline trimming cut 7 bases from V and 5 bases from J; bases unmatched to any gene: 5. Germline assignment: CDR1 SQVTM and CDR2 ANQGSEA. This CDR3 region has 13 residues. The CDR3 loop is CSGGTGGLTEAFF. In nucleotides, the CDR3 is TGCAGCGGGGGGACAGGGGGCCTAACTGAAGCTTTCTTT.

V gene TRBV6-5 combines with J gene TRBJ2-5; weak D call: TRBD2 (6 bases). V was cut by 0 bases and J by 3 bases, with 14 bases left in between. Germline-derived CDR1 and CDR2 are MNHEY and SVGAGI. The length of the CDR3 is 16 residues. Written as DNA, the CDR3 is TGTGCCAGCAGTTACTCTTCGGCTAGCGAAGAAGAGACCCAGTACTTC. Its translation: CASSYSSASEEETQYF.

CDR3 protein: CASSSGLAGGKNTGELFF. The CDR3 DNA reads as TGCGCCAGCAGCTCGGGGCTAGCGGGGGGTAAGAACACCGGGGAGCTGTTTTTT. This chain uses TRBV5-1 with TRBJ2-2, with 11 bases aligning to TRBD2. There are 18 residues in the CDR3. The germline V gene encodes CDR1 SGHRS and CDR2 YFSETQ. V lost 3 bases to trimming and J lost 1 base; unmatched junction nucleotides: 8.

The chain recombines TRBV11-3 with TRBJ2-5, with D maybe TRBD1 (5 bases). CDR3 length: 15 residues. V was pared by 5 bases and J by 5 bases, with 18 bases between. Germline CDR1 SGHNT, CDR2 YENEEA. The CDR3, as DNA: TGTGCCAGCAGCACCTACTCAGGGTCGAGCGAGACCCAGTACTTC. Translation: CASSTYSGSSETQYF.

The chain uses TRBV6-5 and TRBJ2-1, with 9 nucleotides matching TRBD1. CDR1 is MNHEY and CDR2 is SVGAGI in the germline V gene. The CDR3 extends over 14 amino acids. V shed 10 bases and J 3 bases; nucleotides not matched to a gene: 7. Here the CDR3 DNA reads TGTGCCACGACCGGACAGGGGCACTACAATGAGCAGTTCTTC. As protein: CATTGQGHYNEQFF.

The chain has TRBV5-1 and TRBJ1-1, with 7 bases that match TRBD1. This CDR3 is 15 amino acids long. V lost 3 bases and J lost 4; bases outside the gene matches: 9. Germline V gives CDR1 SGHRS, CDR2 YFSETQ. The CDR3, as DNA: TGCGCCAGCAGCTCCGACAGGGCGGGGAGCACTGAAGCTTTCTTT. Its translation: CASSSDRAGSTEAFF.

This rearrangement joins TRBV9 to TRBJ1-1; 9 bases match TRBD1. V was pared by 4 bases and J by 4 bases, with 2 bases of the junction left unmatched. This CDR3 is 13 amino acids long. Germline-derived CDR1 and CDR2 are SGDLS and YYNGEE. CDR3 residues: CASSLTGGTEAFF. Here the CDR3 DNA reads TGTGCCAGCAGCTTGACAGGGGGCACTGAAGCTTTCTTT.

The chain couples TRBV25-1 to TRBJ2-7; a possible D gene is TRBD1 (6 bases). The germline V and J ends were trimmed by 4 bases and 4 bases, with 11 bases remaining between them. CDR3 length: 13 residues. Looked up from germline, CDR1 is MGHDK and CDR2 is SYGVNS. The CDR3 DNA reads as TGTGCCAGCAGTGTGGCAGGGGCGTACGAGCAGTACTTC. This codes for CASSVAGAYEQYF.

This chain connects TRBV3-1 (or the pseudogene TRBV3-2) to TRBJ1-3; D is unresolved. Trimming cost V 6 bases and J 0 bases, with 6 bases left between them. CDR3 size: 13 residues. Germline CDR1 LGHDT, CDR2 YNNKEL (reference sequence). CDR3 bases: TGTGCCAGCAGGGCTCCCTCTGGAAACACCATATATTTT. It yields the protein CASRAPSGNTIYF.

Concerning this clone itself: In the same sample, other DNA sequences code for this CDR3. This rearrangement joins TRBV2 to TRBJ1-2; D is ambiguous. The CDR3 runs 12 residues. Germline lookup yields CDR1 SNHLY and CDR2 FYNNEI. V lost 3 bases to trimming and J lost 4 bases, with 6 bases between them. The CDR3 region has the DNA TGTGCCAGCAGTGACCCGAGCTATGGCTACACCTTC. Translation: CASSDPSYGYTF.

The V gene is TRBV7-8, the J gene TRBJ1-4, with D perhaps matching TRBD1 (5 bases). Trimming shortened V by 3 bases and J by 2 bases, and 10 bases separated the two germline ends. Germline-derived CDR1 and CDR2 are SGHVS and FQNEAQ. This CDR3 has 15 residues. CDR3 residues: CASSFAGPTNEKLFF. The DNA of the CDR3 is TGTGCCAGCAGCTTCGCAGGGCCGACTAATGAAAAACTGTTTTTT.

CDR3 DNA: TGTGCCAGCAGCTTCGGGACAGGGAGAAGCGGGGAGCTGTTTTTT. Translation: CASSFGTGRSGELFF. The chain links TRBV7-2 to TRBJ2-2, with 9 bases that match TRBD1. This CDR3 has 15 residues. Germline loops: CDR1 SGHTA, CDR2 FQGNSA. V trimming: 3 bases; J trimming: 7 bases; junction bases outside the gene matches: 6.

V and J are TRBV5-5 and TRBJ1-5, with no clear D. V was trimmed by 0 bases and J by 7 bases, leaving 17 bases between them. The CDR3 has 16 amino acids. From germline, CDR1 is SGHKS and CDR2 YYEKEE (reference sequence). CDR3 nucleotide sequence: TGTGCCAGCAGCTTGGATATTTCAGGAGGGAAGCAGCCCCAGCATTTT. It is translated as CASSLDISGGKQPQHF.

This clone showed up just a few times. This sequence joins TRBV9 and TRBJ2-5; 7 positions match TRBD2. V lost 3 bases and J lost 4; bases outside the gene matches: 12. Germline assignment: CDR1 SGDLS and CDR2 YYNGEE. The CDR3 is made up of 16 amino acids. In DNA form, the CDR3 reads TGTGCCAGCAGCGCACCGGGAGAACCGGGAGGAGAGACCCAGTACTTC. This gives the protein CASSAPGEPGGETQYF.

The chain recombines TRBV7-2 with TRBJ2-5; 7 nucleotides align to TRBD2. The CDR3 loop spans 12 amino acids. In germline, CDR1 is SGHTA, CDR2 FQGNSA. After removal of 4 bases from V and 5 bases from J, the junction contained 1 base not matched to a gene. The CDR3 region is CASSSGGETQYF. The CDR3 DNA reads TGTGCCAGCAGCTCGGGGGGTGAGACCCAGTACTTC. Based on the CDR3 plus reference TRBV7-2 and TRBJ2-5, the full variable domain is GAGVSQSPSNKVTEKGKDVELRCDPISGHTALYWYRQSLGQGLEFLIYFQGNSAPDKSGLPSDRFSAERTGGSVSTLTIQRTQQEDSAVYLCASSSGGETQYFGPGTRLLVL.

CDR3 DNA sequence: TGTGCCAGCAGACTAGCGGCACAAGAGACCCAGTACTTC. Translation gives CASRLAAQETQYF. This chain uses TRBV6-5 with TRBJ2-5, with TRBD2 identical over 8 bases. The J segment lost 2 bases and the V segment lost 6 bases, leaving 2 bases of the junction unmatched. The CDR3 has 13 residues. Germline V gene data show CDR1 as MNHEY and CDR2 as SVGAGI.

The chain carries TRBV7-5 and TRBJ1-4; the DNA was not used to check the table's D call, TRBD1. TRBV7-5 is given as a pseudogene. There are 18 residues in the CDR3. The CDR3 sequence is CVRSSPLPDSATNEKLFF. CDR3 DNA sequence: TGTGTCAGAAGCTCCCCTCTCCCAGACAGCGCAACTAATGAAAAACTGTTTTTT.

The chain joins TRBV9 to TRBJ1-2; 7 bases fit TRBD1. Germline assignment: CDR1 SGDLS and CDR2 YYNGEE. This CDR3 spans 14 amino acids. The V segment lost 4 bases and the J segment 2 bases; nucleotides outside the gene matches: 5. CDR3 residues: CASSPQTGNYGYTF. The CDR3 region has the DNA TGTGCCAGCAGCCCCCAGACAGGGAACTATGGCTACACCTTC.

This rearrangement joins TRBV11-3 to TRBJ2-1, with a weak D call TRBD1 (6 bases). V was shortened by 3 bases and J by 6 bases, with 30 bases between the two germline ends. This CDR3 spans 20 amino acids. Per germline, CDR1 SGHNT and CDR2 YENEEA. DNA of the CDR3: TGTGCCAGCAGCTTTGCTTATAGGTGGGGTGTACAGGGCCGTGGCAATGAGCAGTTCTTC. Amino acid sequence: CASSFAYRWGVQGRGNEQFF.

This chain connects TRBV15 to TRBJ2-7; TRBD1 aligns across 9 bases. The CDR3 has 15 amino acids. Germline assignment: CDR1 LNHNV and CDR2 YYDKDF (reference sequence). Losses at the gene ends were 1 base for V and 4 bases for J; bases not matched to a gene: 5. Here the CDR3 DNA reads TGTGCCACCAGCAGAGGTGTACAGGGGGCATACGAGCAGTACTTC. Amino acids: CATSRGVQGAYEQYF.

The chain has TRBV29-1 and TRBJ1-2, with TRBD1 matching over 9 bases. Germline V gene sequence: CDR1 SQVTM, CDR2 ANQGSEA. This CDR3 region has 12 residues. Germline trimming cut 7 bases from V and 2 bases from J; bases unmatched to any gene: 2. The CDR3 is CSGGQGNYGYTF. In nucleotides, the CDR3 is TGCAGCGGGGGACAGGGAAACTATGGCTACACCTTC.

CDR3 residues: CASSLGQGSLNTEAFF. The CDR3 DNA sequence: TGCGCCAGCAGCTTGGGGCAGGGATCCCTGAACACTGAAGCTTTCTTT. This chain joins TRBV5-1 and TRBJ1-1, with D possibly matching TRBD1 (5 bases). This CDR3 is 16 amino acids long. Germline lookup yields CDR1 SGHRS and CDR2 YFSETQ. V was clipped by 0 bases and J by 0 bases, with 12 bases between them.

V usage is TRBV9 and J usage is TRBJ2-1; the D gene is possibly TRBD2 (6 bases). This CDR3 has 13 amino acids. In germline, CDR1 is SGDLS, CDR2 YYNGEE. The V and J ends lost 0 bases and 7 bases respectively, with 8 bases between them. CDR3 nucleotide sequence: TGTGCCAGCAGCGTAGGGACTACGAATGAGCAGTTCTTC. Residues: CASSVGTTNEQFF.

CDR3 coding DNA: TGTGCCAGCAGTGAAGGGGGGACAGGGAAAGAGACCCAGTACTTC. This codes for CASSEGGTGKETQYF. The chain recombines TRBV2 with TRBJ2-5, with 9 bases aligning to TRBD1. With V trimmed by 1 base and J by 3 bases, 3 bases remained unmatched. Per germline, CDR1 SNHLY and CDR2 FYNNEI. CDR3 length: 15 residues.

This clone was picked up one time. The rearrangement joins TRBV5-1 to TRBJ2-3; TRBD1 aligns across 8 bases. CDR3 length equals 15 residues. Germline CDR1 SGHRS, CDR2 YFSETQ. V dropped 4 bases and J dropped 4; count of bases not matched to a gene: 8. In DNA, the CDR3 is TGCGCCAGCAGCGGCGAGACAGGGGCAGCAGATACGCAGTATTTT. It codes for CASSGETGAADTQYF.